The 30 T cell receptor beta chains below were found in one sample sequenced in a study of blood T cells in healthy people across ages. A second PCR, run for about 7 to 11 cycles, used a sample-barcoded 5' primer plus a J-beta primer mix. Each CDR3 protein gets one entry after TCRdb re-called the 5' RACE reads with MiXCR. The sample carries around 500,000 distinct CDR3 sequences, around 48% recorded once. The sequencing input was blood. The receptor source for this set is a man older than 75 in good health.

Only a few counts were recorded for this clonotype. This sequence joins TRBV27 and TRBJ1-1, with 11 nucleotides matching TRBD1. Germline V lookup: CDR1 MNHEY, CDR2 SMNVEV (reference sequence). After removal of 4 bases from V and 4 bases from J, the junction contained 5 bases not matched to a gene. The CDR3 contains 15 residues. The CDR3 is CASSSGTGGITEAFF. For the CDR3, the DNA is TGTGCCAGCAGTTCCGGGACAGGGGGAATCACTGAAGCTTTCTTT.

The V gene is TRBV28, the J gene TRBJ2-3, with TRBD1 matching 8 bases. CDR1 and CDR2 (germline): MDHEN, SYDVKM. V shed 4 bases and J 5 bases; nucleotides not matched to a gene: 5. The CDR3 spans 14 residues. This CDR3 reads CASSSPGQGDTQYF. The CDR3 bases are TGTGCCAGCAGTTCCCCCGGACAGGGAGATACGCAGTATTTT. The whole variable domain, remainder taken from reference TRBV28 and TRBJ2-3, is DVKVTQSSRYLVKRTGEKVFLECVQDMDHENMFWYRQDPGLGLRLIYFSYDVKMKEKGDIPEGYSVSREKKERFSLILESASTNQTSMYLCASSSPGQGDTQYFGPGTRLTVL.

V and J are TRBV18 and TRBJ2-1; 8 nucleotides agree with TRBD1. Germline V lookup: CDR1 KGHSH, CDR2 LQKENI. The CDR3 is made up of 13 amino acids. Trimming removed 3 bases from V and 9 bases from J; junction bases left unmatched: 4. In DNA form, the CDR3 reads TGTGCCAGCTCACCGGACAGGGCCGGTGAGCAGTTCTTC. As protein: CASSPDRAGEQFF.

This clonotype appeared once. The chain uses TRBV7-3 and TRBJ1-2; 11 nucleotides agree with TRBD1. After removal of 3 bases from V and 8 bases from J, the junction contained 5 bases not matched to a gene. Germline V lookup: CDR1 SGHTA, CDR2 FQGTGA. This CDR3 comprises 14 residues. The CDR3 nucleotides are TGTGCCAGCAGCTTGACGGGACAGGGGGACGGCTACACCTTC. Translated: CASSLTGQGDGYTF.

In this sample, this clonotype turned up a few times. This rearrangement joins TRBV5-1 to TRBJ2-1; 13 bases fit TRBD2. The CDR3 runs 17 residues. V trimming: 0 bases; J trimming: 3 bases; junction bases outside the gene matches: 3. Germline V lookup: CDR1 SGHRS, CDR2 YFSETQ. In nucleotides, the CDR3 is TGCGCCAGCAGCTTGGTCACTAGCGGGGGGGGCTACAATGAGCAGTTCTTC. Protein: CASSLVTSGGGYNEQFF.

J is TRBJ2-1 and V is TRBV4-3; 9 positions agree with TRBD2. This CDR3 comprises 15 residues. CDR1 is LGHNA, CDR2 YSLEER, per germline. Unmatched junction bases numbered 8, after V lost 4 bases and J lost 7 bases. CDR3 sequence reads: CASSPRSSGGNEQFF. CDR3 bases: TGCGCCAGCAGCCCTCGGTCGAGCGGGGGGAATGAGCAGTTCTTC.

This clonotype was found a few times. V gene TRBV5-1 combines with J gene TRBJ2-7, with D tentatively TRBD1 or TRBD2 (5 bases each). Germline-derived CDR1 and CDR2 are SGHRS and YFSETQ. The CDR3 totals 15 residues. V lost 3 bases, J lost 2 bases, and 15 bases lay in between. CDR3 protein: CASSSGGTSTYEQYF. CDR3 bases: TGCGCCAGCAGCTCCGGTGGGACGTCGACCTACGAGCAGTACTTC. Full variable domain (rest looked up from reference TRBV5-1 and TRBJ2-7): KAGVTQTPRYLIKTRGQQVTLSCSPISGHRSVSWYQQTPGQGLQFLFEYFSETQRNKGNFPGRFSGRQFSNSRSEMNVSTLELGDSALYLCASSSGGTSTYEQYFGPGTRLTVT.

V gene TRBV7-9 combines with J gene TRBJ2-3; TRBD1 matches 12 bases. Germline V gives CDR1 SEHNR, CDR2 FQNEAQ (reference sequence). V shed 5 bases and J 4 bases; nucleotides not matched to a gene: 10. The CDR3 totals 17 residues. In DNA form, the CDR3 reads TGTGCCAGCAGCCTAACGAGGGGACAGGGGGCCGCAGATACGCAGTATTTT. Encoded protein: CASSLTRGQGAADTQYF.

The V and J genes are TRBV19 and TRBJ2-1; TRBD2 agrees at 8 bases. J lost 8 bases, V lost 6 bases, and 3 bases had no gene match. The CDR3 spans 12 residues. Germline CDR1 and CDR2: LNHDA and SQIVND (reference sequence). CDR3 DNA: TGTGCCAGTAGCACACTAGCGGATGAGCAGTTCTTC. It codes for CASSTLADEQFF.

The table lists this clonotype with a few counts. The rearrangement joins TRBV24-1 to TRBJ2-7; 8 nucleotides match TRBD1. The junction had 9 bases not matched to a gene; V was cut back by 9 bases and J by 6 bases. The germline V gene encodes CDR1 KGHDR and CDR2 SFDVKD. The CDR3 runs 13 residues. CDR3 region: CATGGQGTPEQYF. CDR3 bases: TGTGCCACCGGAGGACAGGGAACCCCCGAGCAGTACTTC.

The chain links TRBV7-2 to TRBJ1-2; D is undetermined. V dropped 4 bases and J dropped 0 bases, with 12 bases sitting between them. This CDR3 comprises 15 residues. Germline values: CDR1 SGHTA, CDR2 FQGNSA. In DNA, the CDR3 is TGTGCCAGCAGCTCTCCCGACTTGACTAACTATGGCTACACCTTC. It yields the protein CASSSPDLTNYGYTF.

V and J are TRBV5-1 and TRBJ2-7; no reliable D call. The CDR3 is 13 amino acids. The V and J ends lost 0 bases and 3 bases respectively, with 7 bases between them. Germline V gene lookup returns CDR1 SGHRS and CDR2 YFSETQ. The CDR3 reads CASSLDGNYEQYF. CDR3 DNA sequence: TGCGCCAGCAGCTTGGACGGCAACTACGAGCAGTACTTC.

The chain joins TRBV20-1 to TRBJ1-2; D possibly corresponds to TRBD1 (6 bases). The CDR3 is made up of 15 amino acids. Germline CDR1 is DFQATT and CDR2 is SNEGSKA (reference sequence). The V and J ends lost 6 bases and 0 bases respectively, with 17 bases between them. This CDR3 reads CSAEQGPTTNYGYTF. In DNA, the CDR3 is TGCAGTGCCGAACAGGGACCTACCACTAACTATGGCTACACCTTC.

The rearrangement uses TRBV27 and TRBJ1-6, with unresolved D. This CDR3 is 13 amino acids long. Looked up from germline, CDR1 is MNHEY and CDR2 is SMNVEV (reference sequence). Trimming stripped 6 bases from V and 7 bases from J, with 10 bases between. The CDR3 loop reads CASSPWANSPLHF. The DNA of the CDR3 is TGTGCCAGCAGCCCCTGGGCCAATTCACCCCTCCACTTT.

The J gene is TRBJ2-7, the V gene TRBV7-9; possible D gene TRBD2, 6 bases. The V end was cut by 2 bases, the J end by 3 bases, with 11 bases between. The CDR3 totals 14 residues. CDR1 SEHNR and CDR2 FQNEAQ come from the germline V gene (reference sequence). CDR3 in DNA: TGTGCCAGCAGCTTAAGTGCGGGATTCTACGAGCAGTACTTC. It translates to CASSLSAGFYEQYF.

This clonotype occurred once. At one boundary the junction diverges from the germline segment, which might be a read error. CDR3 sequence: CPSTLGDTEAFF. The DNA of the CDR3 is TGCCCCAGCACCCTAGGTGACACTGAAGCTTTCTTT. V and J are TRBV5-1 and TRBJ1-1; D uncertain. Germline-derived CDR1 and CDR2 are SGHRS and YFSETQ. This CDR3 contains 12 residues.

This chain uses TRBV6-4 with TRBJ1-1; the D gene is possibly TRBD1 (6 bases). The CDR3 has 12 residues. Germline CDR1 and CDR2: MRHNA and SNTAGT. With 2 bases removed from V and 10 bases from J, the gap between germline ends came to 11 bases. The CDR3 loop reads CASSDGGGAAFF. The CDR3 coding sequence is TGTGCCAGCAGTGACGGTGGGGGGGCAGCTTTCTTT.

The V gene is TRBV6-2 or TRBV6-3, the J gene TRBJ2-5, with D perhaps TRBD2 (5 bases). The end of the DNA is better explained by TRBJ2-7, so the J call may be wrong. There are 14 residues in the CDR3. Germline V lookup: CDR1 MNHEY, CDR2 SVGEGT. CDR3 residues: CASSPHSSQLEQYF. The CDR3 DNA reads as TGTGCCAGCAGTCCCCACTCTAGCCAGCTCGAGCAGTACTTC.

In the case of this clonotype: One end of the junction varies from germline; a read error may be responsible. V is TRBV20-1 and J is TRBJ2-4; TRBD2 might be the D (5 bases). The CDR3 runs to 14 residues. CDR1 is DFQATT, CDR2 SNEGSKA, per germline (reference sequence). The CDR3 reads CSTRAGSSKNIQYF. CDR3 nucleotides: TGCAGTACTAGAGCAGGCAGTTCCAAAAACATTCAGTACTTC.

This clonotype was recorded a few times. This sequence joins TRBV6-2 or TRBV6-3 and TRBJ2-5; the match to TRBD1 covers 8 bases. The V gene end was trimmed by 4 bases and the J gene end by 2 bases; junction bases not matched to a gene: 6. This CDR3 spans 15 amino acids. Germline loops: CDR1 MNHEY, CDR2 SVGEGT. CDR3 sequence: CASSWGTGGQETQYF. In nucleotides, the CDR3 is TGTGCCAGCAGTTGGGGGACAGGAGGGCAAGAGACCCAGTACTTC.

For the CDR3, the DNA is TGTGCCAGCTCCCAAGGACAAACAGATACGCAGTATTTT. Its protein is CASSQGQTDTQYF. The chain joins TRBV18 to TRBJ2-3; a possible D gene is TRBD1 (5 bases). CDR3 size: 13 residues. Germline V gene sequence: CDR1 KGHSH, CDR2 LQKENI. The ends were cut back, 6 bases at V and 3 bases at J, with 10 bases in the middle.

The sample holds a few counts of this clonotype. J is TRBJ2-7 and V is TRBV4-3; the D gene could be TRBD1 or TRBD2 (5 bases each). This CDR3 has 16 amino acids. V dropped 3 bases and J dropped 5 bases, with 20 bases sitting between them. Per germline, CDR1 LGHNA and CDR2 YSLEER. Written as DNA, the CDR3 is TGCGCCAGCAGCCATCCTTCAAGGGGCAGGGACGACGAGCAGTACTTC. It is translated as CASSHPSRGRDDEQYF.

This clonotype has more than one count but fewer than ten. V gene TRBV7-9 combines with J gene TRBJ2-7, with 10 nucleotides matching TRBD1. Germline V CDR1 and CDR2: SEHNR, FQNEAQ (reference sequence). J lost 3 bases, V lost 5 bases, and 10 bases had no gene match. The length of the CDR3 is 16 residues. CDR3 coding DNA: TGTGCCAGCAGCCGGTACCGGGACAGGGGTTACTACGAGCAGTACTTC. Translation gives CASSRYRDRGYYEQYF.

Remarks on this clonotype: The final CDR3 position lacks the conserved phenylalanine or tryptophan, pointing to a likely read error. This rearrangement joins TRBV5-1 to TRBJ2-3; a weak D match, TRBD1 (5 bases). V lost 0 bases to trimming and J lost 4 bases, with 15 bases between them. The CDR3 has 16 residues. CDR1 is SGHRS, CDR2 YFSETQ, per germline. The CDR3 region has the DNA TGCGCCAGCAGCTTGGTGTTCACAAAGGGGCCAGATACGCAGTATCTT. Residues: CASSLVFTKGPDTQYL.

This clonotype was picked up a small number of times. One junction end does not reproduce the germline sequence, and a read error may be involved. The rearrangement uses TRBV20-1 and TRBJ2-5; no definite D call. Germline V gene data show CDR1 as DFQATT and CDR2 as SNEGSKA (reference sequence). The CDR3 is 11 residues long. This chain's CDR3 is CSALDQETQYF. CDR3 bases: TGCAGTGCTTTGGACCAGGAGACCCAGTACTTC.

This clonotype was found many times. The V and J genes are TRBV6-6 and TRBJ1-1, with TRBD1 identical over 10 bases. CDR1 is MNHNY and CDR2 is SVGAGI in the germline V gene (reference sequence). The CDR3 is made up of 18 amino acids. V dropped 0 bases and J dropped 7; count of bases not matched to a gene: 14. CDR3 bases: TGTGCCAGCAGTTACTCGAGTAAGGGGACAGGGGCCCTATATGAAGCTTTCTTT. Translating it yields CASSYSSKGTGALYEAFF.

The CDR3 coding sequence is TGCAGTGCTAGGTTAGGGGGCTGGGGGGCCCCCAATGACTATGGCTACACCTTC. It translates to CSARLGGWGAPNDYGYTF. The chain combines TRBV20-1 with TRBJ1-2, with 7 bases identical to TRBD1. Unmatched junction bases numbered 19, after V lost 3 bases and J lost 3 bases. This CDR3 spans 18 amino acids. Germline loops: CDR1 DFQATT, CDR2 SNEGSKA (reference sequence).

This clonotype was picked up a small number of times. This chain's CDR3 is CSARTGTINEQFF. The CDR3 nucleotides read TGCAGTGCTCGAACCGGGACCATAAATGAGCAGTTCTTC. This chain joins TRBV20-1 and TRBJ2-1, with D perhaps being TRBD1 or TRBD2 (5 bases each). Trimming left V 5 bases short and J 7 bases short, with 15 bases between. Germline CDR1 reads DFQATT; CDR2 reads SNEGSKA (reference sequence). There are 13 residues in the CDR3.

There are a few counts of this clonotype. The V call is TRBV3-1, the J call TRBJ2-7; D is ambiguous. In germline, CDR1 is LGHDT, CDR2 YNNKEL (reference sequence). The CDR3 consists of 16 residues. Deletions cut 0 bases from V and 2 bases from J, with 14 bases between. This CDR3 is CASSQEYRRPTYEQYF. CDR3 nucleotide sequence: TGTGCCAGCAGCCAAGAGTATCGGCGGCCGACCTACGAGCAGTACTTC.

Many counts were recorded for this clonotype. The DNA for the CDR3 is TGCAGCGTGGACCCCGGACTAGCGACAGATACGCAGTATTTT. Its protein product is CSVDPGLATDTQYF. This chain connects TRBV29-1 to TRBJ2-3, with 9 bases identical to TRBD2. The trim removed 6 bases at V and 3 bases at J, leaving 7 bases unmatched. The V gene's germline CDR1 is SQVTM and CDR2 ANQGSEA. The CDR3 extends over 14 amino acids.